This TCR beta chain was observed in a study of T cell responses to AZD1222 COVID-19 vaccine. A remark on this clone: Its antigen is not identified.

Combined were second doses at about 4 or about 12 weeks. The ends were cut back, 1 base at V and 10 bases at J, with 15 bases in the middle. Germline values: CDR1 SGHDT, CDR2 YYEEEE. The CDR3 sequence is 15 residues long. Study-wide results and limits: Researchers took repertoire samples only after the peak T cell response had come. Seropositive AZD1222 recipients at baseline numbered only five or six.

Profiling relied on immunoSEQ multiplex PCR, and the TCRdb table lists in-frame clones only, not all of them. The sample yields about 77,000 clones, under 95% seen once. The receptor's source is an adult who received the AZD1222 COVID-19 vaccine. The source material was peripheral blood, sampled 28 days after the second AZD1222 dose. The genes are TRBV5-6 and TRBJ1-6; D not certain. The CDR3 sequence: CASSLRGGRASPLHF. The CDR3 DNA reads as TGTGCCAGCAGCTTGCGGGGAGGGCGTGCGTCACCCCTCCACTTT.